One and the same sample provided the 24 T cell receptor beta chains below, sequenced in a study of PD-L1 blockade in urothelial cancer. Time point of the sample: pretreatment peripheral blood. Clones were sequenced by immunoSEQ multiplex PCR, and TCRdb holds only the in-frame ones, with some missing. The data hold some 90,000 clones, with about 90% observed a single time. The sequences come from PBMCs, collected around atezolizumab (anti-PD-L1) treatment. The receptors come from a woman over 75 with urothelial cancer.

This sequence joins TRBV28 and TRBJ1-4; D might be TRBD1 (5 bases). V shed 7 bases and J shed 8 bases, with 11 bases lying between them. CDR1 is MDHEN and CDR2 is SYDVKM in the germline V gene. This CDR3 is built from 12 residues. The CDR3 nucleotides read TGTGCCAGCAAAGGGGTTCGGGAAAAACTGTTTTTT. It is translated as CASKGVREKLFF.

V gene TRBV7-9 combines with J gene TRBJ2-2; a weak D match, TRBD2 (5 bases). Germline assignment: CDR1 SEHNR and CDR2 FQNEAQ (reference sequence). V was cut by 6 bases and J by 7 bases, with 15 bases left in between. The CDR3 has 14 residues. CDR3 amino acids: CASRSSPAGGELFF. The CDR3 DNA follows: TGTGCCAGCAGATCAAGTCCCGCGGGCGGGGAGCTGTTTTTT. The full variable domain, its missing parts supplied by reference TRBV7-9 and TRBJ2-2, is DTGVSQNPRHKITKRGQNVTFRCDPISEHNRLYWYRQTLGQGPEFLTYFQNEAQLEKSRLLSDRFSAERPKGSFSTLEIQRTEQGDSAMYLCASRSSPAGGELFFGEGSRLTVL.

This clone was detected only once. J is TRBJ1-1 and V is TRBV9; a possible D gene is TRBD1 (6 bases). The CDR3 has 12 residues. CDR1 and CDR2 (germline): SGDLS, YYNGEE. V gave up 4 bases and J gave up 3 bases, with 7 bases separating them. In DNA, the CDR3 is TGTGCCAGCAGCTCAGGGGACACTGAAGCTTTCTTT. Translation: CASSSGDTEAFF.

The chain couples TRBV2 to TRBJ2-7; 8 bases agree with TRBD1. After removal of 6 bases from V and 2 bases from J, the junction contained 6 bases not matched to a gene. The germline V gene encodes CDR1 SNHLY and CDR2 FYNNEI. This CDR3 is built from 14 residues. The CDR3 bases are TGTGCCAGCAGCCTGGGACAGGCGGCCTACGAGCAGTACTTC. Amino acids: CASSLGQAAYEQYF.

This clone showed up just once. The CDR3 loop reads CASSLMASGIYEQYF. The CDR3 DNA follows: TGTGCCAGCAGCTTAATGGCTAGCGGGATCTACGAGCAGTACTTC. The V and J genes are TRBV11-2 and TRBJ2-7, with 9 bases lining up with TRBD2. This CDR3 has 15 residues. The V and J ends lost 2 bases and 3 bases, in that order; junction bases with no gene match: 5. Germline lookup yields CDR1 SGHAT and CDR2 FQNNGV.

This chain connects TRBV7-6 to TRBJ1-2, with 9 bases aligning to TRBD1. V dropped 5 bases and J dropped 2; count of bases not matched to a gene: 3. This CDR3 is built from 14 residues. Germline lookup yields CDR1 SGHVS and CDR2 FNYEAQ. The CDR3 sequence: CASSPGQGNYGYTF. In DNA form, the CDR3 reads TGTGCCAGCAGCCCGGGACAGGGCAACTATGGCTACACCTTC.

The chain is built from TRBV5-5 and TRBJ2-3, with D possibly being TRBD1 (5 bases). This CDR3 spans 14 amino acids. The germline gives CDR1 SGHKS, CDR2 YYEKEE (reference sequence). The V end lost 2 bases, the J end lost 1 base, and 8 bases lay between the germline ends. CDR3 residues: CASSFTGRTDTQYF. The DNA of the CDR3 is TGTGCCAGCAGCTTTACAGGTCGCACAGATACGCAGTATTTT. The whole variable domain, filled in from reference TRBV5-5 and TRBJ2-3, reads DAGVTQSPTHLIKTRGQQVTLRCSPISGHKSVSWYQQVLGQGPQFIFQYYEKEERGRGNFPDRFSARQFPNYSSELNVNALLLGDSALYLCASSFTGRTDTQYFGPGTRLTVL.

Turning to this clone: The germline gene is not matched at one end of the junction; a read error may be the cause. The chain uses TRBV28 and TRBJ1-4, with D maybe TRBD1 (5 bases). Germline-derived CDR1 and CDR2 are MDHEN and SYDVKM. This CDR3 region has 14 residues. CDR3 sequence: CASSLWGGNEKLFF. CDR3 coding DNA: TGTGCCAGCAGTCTATGGGGGGGTAATGAAAAACTGTTTTTT.

This rearrangement joins TRBV28 to TRBJ1-1, with D tentatively TRBD1 (6 bases). The germline gives CDR1 MDHEN, CDR2 SYDVKM. The V and J ends lost 7 bases and 5 bases respectively, with 14 bases between them. This CDR3 contains 13 residues. The chain's CDR3 is CASIWGGGTEAFF. Written as DNA, the CDR3 is TGTGCCAGCATCTGGGGAGGGGGGACTGAAGCTTTCTTT.

The chain recombines TRBV28 with TRBJ2-5; D might be TRBD1 (6 bases). Trimming left V 6 bases short and J 3 bases short, with 20 bases between. CDR3 length equals 16 residues. CDR1 is MDHEN and CDR2 is SYDVKM in the germline V gene. CDR3 nucleotides: TGTGCCAGCAGCGGGGACACCAAAAACCCTAAAGAGACCCAGTACTTC. The encoded protein is CASSGDTKNPKETQYF.

V gene TRBV7-9 combines with J gene TRBJ2-1; 8 bases align to TRBD2. V lost 1 base to trimming and J lost 10 bases; unmatched junction nucleotides: 3. The CDR3 sequence is 13 residues long. Per the germline V gene, CDR1 is SEHNR and CDR2 is FQNEAQ (reference sequence). This chain's CDR3 is CASSLGTSREQFF. CDR3 in DNA: TGTGCCAGCAGCTTAGGGACTAGCCGGGAGCAGTTCTTC.

CDR3 residues: CASGPETQYF. The CDR3 DNA reads TGTGCCTCCGGTCCAGAGACCCAGTACTTC. The V gene is TRBV6-1, the J gene TRBJ2-5; no clear D. The V gene lost 11 bases and the J gene lost 4 bases, with 8 bases spanning the gap. The CDR3 extends over 10 amino acids. Germline assignment: CDR1 MNHNS and CDR2 SASEGT.

The V and J genes are TRBV7-2 and TRBJ2-3; 9 bases are shared with TRBD2. The V gene's germline CDR1 is SGHTA and CDR2 FQGNSA. Germline trimming cut 5 bases from V and 2 bases from J; bases unmatched to any gene: 11. CDR3 size: 17 residues. For the CDR3, the DNA is TGTGCCAGCAGCGTACCAGGGCCGGGACTAGCCACAGATACGCAGTATTTT. Translating it yields CASSVPGPGLATDTQYF. Full variable domain (outside the CDR3, taken from reference TRBV7-2 and TRBJ2-3): GAGVSQSPSNKVTEKGKDVELRCDPISGHTALYWYRQSLGQGLEFLIYFQGNSAPDKSGLPSDRFSAERTGGSVSTLTIQRTQQEDSAVYLCASSVPGPGLATDTQYFGPGTRLTVL.

The rearrangement uses TRBV27 and TRBJ2-4, with D tentatively TRBD2 (6 bases). The CDR3 is made up of 14 amino acids. The V and J ends lost 6 bases and 7 bases respectively, with 16 bases between them. Germline CDR1 and CDR2: MNHEY and SMNVEV (reference sequence). The CDR3 coding sequence is TGTGCCAGCAGAACTAGGGCGGGGATGAACATTCAGTACTTC. Translated: CASRTRAGMNIQYF.

The rearrangement uses TRBV5-4 and TRBJ1-2; 8 nucleotides agree with TRBD1. The CDR3 extends over 15 amino acids. CDR1 SGHNT and CDR2 YYREEE come from the germline V gene (reference sequence). The junction had 11 bases not matched to a gene; V was cut back by 4 bases and J by 6 bases. The CDR3 loop reads CASSVPLGQGNGYTF. For the CDR3, the DNA is TGTGCCAGCAGCGTACCCCTAGGACAGGGTAATGGCTACACCTTC.

The J gene is TRBJ1-5, the V gene TRBV10-3, with unresolved D. The CDR3 contains 14 residues. Germline V gives CDR1 ENHRY, CDR2 SYGVKD. V lost 3 bases to trimming and J lost 0 bases, with 6 bases between them. CDR3 coding DNA: TGTGCCATCAGTGAAGCGGGTAGCAATCAGCCCCAGCATTTT. Translated: CAISEAGSNQPQHF.

The CDR3 is CASSLPKTSGHYNEQFF. Written as DNA, the CDR3 is TGTGCCAGCAGTTTGCCAAAGACTAGCGGGCACTACAATGAGCAGTTCTTC. This rearrangement joins TRBV27 to TRBJ2-1, with TRBD2 matching 10 bases. Germline trimming cut 3 bases from V and 3 bases from J; bases unmatched to any gene: 8. This CDR3 has 17 amino acids. Germline V gene data show CDR1 as MNHEY and CDR2 as SMNVEV (reference sequence).

J is TRBJ2-3 and V is TRBV30, with D maybe TRBD2 (6 bases). CDR1 is GTSNPN, CDR2 SVGIG, per germline (reference sequence). The CDR3 loop spans 14 amino acids. Trimming left V 1 base short and J 6 bases short, with 14 bases between. This CDR3 is CAWSAWRGVDTQYF. CDR3 coding DNA: TGTGCCTGGAGTGCATGGCGGGGAGTGGATACGCAGTATTTT.

The chain has TRBV5-1 and TRBJ2-1, with unresolved D. This CDR3 is built from 15 residues. Deletions cut 3 bases from V and 0 bases from J, with 10 bases between. Germline CDR1 SGHRS, CDR2 YFSETQ. The CDR3: CASSSDLSSYNEQFF. The CDR3 nucleotides are TGCGCCAGCAGCTCCGACTTGAGCTCCTACAATGAGCAGTTCTTC. The entire variable domain, with the rest obtained from reference TRBV5-1 and TRBJ2-1, is as follows: KAGVTQTPRYLIKTRGQQVTLSCSPISGHRSVSWYQQTPGQGLQFLFEYFSETQRNKGNFPGRFSGRQFSNSRSEMNVSTLELGDSALYLCASSSDLSSYNEQFFGPGTRLTVL.

The chain uses TRBV9 and TRBJ2-1; 8 nucleotides line up with TRBD2. The CDR3 loop spans 16 amino acids. J gave up 5 bases and V 0 bases, and 7 bases lay outside the gene matches. The germline V gene has CDR1 SGDLS and CDR2 YYNGEE. The chain's CDR3 is CASSVDLTGGNNEQFF. In DNA, the CDR3 is TGTGCCAGCAGCGTAGACCTTACGGGAGGGAACAATGAGCAGTTCTTC.

This CDR3 is CASSEGGRAGDTQYF. Here the CDR3 DNA reads TGTGCCAGCAGTGAAGGCGGGAGGGCTGGAGATACGCAGTATTTT. The chain uses TRBV2 and TRBJ2-3; 9 bases map to TRBD2. From germline, CDR1 is SNHLY and CDR2 FYNNEI. The CDR3 is 15 amino acids. V dropped 1 base and J dropped 5; count of bases not matched to a gene: 4.

The chain links TRBV14 to TRBJ2-7, with D uncertain. Germline V gives CDR1 SGHDN, CDR2 FVKESK. The ends were cut back, 6 bases at V and 6 bases at J, with 9 bases in the middle. The CDR3 has 11 amino acids. CDR3 sequence reads: CASSRSGEQYF. DNA for the CDR3: TGTGCCAGCAGTCGATCGGGCGAGCAGTACTTC.

The chain links TRBV14 to TRBJ1-3, with no clear D. The V gene's germline CDR1 is SGHDN and CDR2 FVKESK. The CDR3 is 14 amino acids. V was trimmed by 1 base and J by 8 bases, leaving 12 bases between them. The DNA of the CDR3 is TGTGCCAGCAGCCAAGCCAGGTTCGGGGACACCATATATTTT. Translating gives CASSQARFGDTIYF.

This chain joins TRBV9 and TRBJ2-6; a possible D gene is TRBD1 (5 bases). V was cut by 4 bases and J by 1 base, with 15 bases left in between. This CDR3 spans 17 amino acids. CDR1 is SGDLS and CDR2 is YYNGEE in the germline V gene. The DNA for the CDR3 is TGTGCCAGCAGCATTCAAGGGGTGGGGTCTGGGGCCAACGTCCTGACTTTC. Translation gives CASSIQGVGSGANVLTF.